Listed below are T cell receptor beta chains from one sample, sequenced in a study of PD-L1 blockade in urothelial cancer. Assay used: immunoSEQ multiplex PCR; TCRdb lists only in-frame clones, some missing. In the table there are about 83,000 clones, about nine tenths of which are singletons. The sample consisted of PBMCs, taken around atezolizumab (anti-PD-L1) treatment. Receptors originate from a woman aged 70-85 years with urothelial cancer. Both conserved end residues are part of each CDR3. A D gene is named only where the DNA matches it firmly. A clone size is listed for some rows: how often the clone was seen (once, few, many), or a class if it is expanded.

d_call: TRBD1; clone_size: NA; j_call: TRBJ2-1; v_call: TRBV15; cdr3_aa: CATSREAPSIQGAQVEQFF; cdr3_nt: TGTGCCACCAGCAGAGAGGCCCCCTCGATCCAGGGGGCGCAGGTTGAGCAGTTCTTC
d_call: TRBD2; clone_size: NA; j_call: TRBJ2-2; v_call: TRBV2; cdr3_aa: CASSPLAGGVGELFF; cdr3_nt: TGTGCCAGCAGTCCCCTAGCGGGAGGTGTCGGGGAGCTGTTTTTT
d_call: TRBD1; clone_size: NA; j_call: TRBJ1-2; v_call: TRBV19; cdr3_aa: CASNPRGHNYGYTF; cdr3_nt: TGTGCCAGTAATCCCAGGGGGCACAACTATGGCTACACCTTC
d_call: NA; clone_size: NA; j_call: TRBJ1-1; v_call: TRBV2; cdr3_aa: CASNRQKFGTEAFF; cdr3_nt: TGTGCCAGCAACAGACAGAAATTCGGCACTGAAGCTTTCTTT
d_call: NA; clone_size: NA; j_call: TRBJ1-3; v_call: TRBV28; cdr3_aa: CASSTETSGNTIYF; cdr3_nt: TGTGCCAGCAGCACGGAGACGTCTGGAAACACCATATATTTT
d_call: NA; clone_size: NA; j_call: TRBJ2-4; v_call: TRBV25-1; cdr3_aa: CASSKTGLAKNIQYF; cdr3_nt: TGTGCCAGCAGTAAAACAGGGCTAGCCAAAAACATTCAGTACTTC
d_call: NA; clone_size: NA; j_call: TRBJ2-7; v_call: TRBV13; cdr3_aa: CASSTGSSSSYEQYF; cdr3_nt: TGTGCCAGCAGCACCGGGTCCTCGAGCTCCTACGAGCAGTACTTC
d_call: NA; clone_size: NA; j_call: TRBJ2-7; v_call: TRBV20-1; cdr3_aa: CSANGNYEQYF; cdr3_nt: TGCAGTGCTAACGGGAACTACGAGCAGTACTTC
d_call: NA; clone_size: NA; j_call: TRBJ2-5; v_call: TRBV28; cdr3_aa: CASSTDTSHETQYF; cdr3_nt: TGTGCCAGCAGCACAGACACATCCCATGAGACCCAGTACTTC
d_call: TRBD2; clone_size: NA; j_call: TRBJ2-7; v_call: TRBV7-2; cdr3_aa: CASSLAPLLAGGSYYEQYF; cdr3_nt: TGTGCCAGCAGCTTAGCCCCTTTACTAGCGGGAGGTTCCTACTACGAGCAGTACTTC
d_call: TRBD1; clone_size: NA; j_call: TRBJ2-5; v_call: TRBV4-3; cdr3_aa: CASSQGTGVSETQYF; cdr3_nt: TGCGCCAGCAGCCAAGGGACAGGGGTATCTGAGACCCAGTACTTC
d_call: NA; clone_size: NA; j_call: TRBJ2-7; v_call: TRBV15; cdr3_aa: CATSRDPGSPYEQYF; cdr3_nt: TGTGCCACCAGCAGAGATCCTGGGAGCCCCTACGAGCAGTACTTC
d_call: NA; clone_size: NA; j_call: TRBJ2-7; v_call: TRBV6-1; cdr3_aa: CATRQSEHYEQYF; cdr3_nt: TGTGCCACCCGACAGTCAGAGCACTACGAGCAGTACTTC
d_call: TRBD1; clone_size: NA; j_call: TRBJ2-7; v_call: TRBV15; cdr3_aa: CATSRANPGQGGYEQYF; cdr3_nt: TGTGCCACCAGCAGAGCCAATCCGGGACAGGGGGGTTACGAGCAGTACTTC
d_call: NA; clone_size: once; j_call: TRBJ2-7; v_call: TRBV15; cdr3_aa: CATSREVFYEQYF; cdr3_nt: TGTGCCACCAGCAGGGAGGTTTTTTACGAGCAGTACTTC
d_call: TRBD1; clone_size: NA; j_call: TRBJ2-3; v_call: TRBV29-1; cdr3_aa: CSVGPGQGTDTQYF; cdr3_nt: TGCAGCGTTGGACCGGGACAGGGCACAGATACGCAGTATTTT
d_call: NA; clone_size: NA; j_call: TRBJ2-5; v_call: TRBV5-4; cdr3_aa: CASSLRGQETQYF; cdr3_nt: TGTGCCAGCAGCTTGAGGGGGCAAGAGACCCAGTACTTC
d_call: NA; clone_size: few; j_call: TRBJ1-1; v_call: TRBV30; cdr3_aa: CAWSVQSYTEAFF; cdr3_nt: TGTGCCTGGAGTGTACAGTCCTACACTGAAGCTTTCTTT
d_call: TRBD1; clone_size: NA; j_call: TRBJ1-1; v_call: TRBV5-4; cdr3_aa: CASRAGTANTEAFF; cdr3_nt: TGTGCCAGCAGGGCCGGGACAGCGAACACTGAAGCTTTCTTT
d_call: TRBD1; clone_size: NA; j_call: TRBJ2-2; v_call: TRBV27; cdr3_aa: CASSETGVNTGELFF; cdr3_nt: TGTGCCAGCAGTGAGACAGGGGTGAACACCGGGGAGCTGTTTTTT
d_call: TRBD2; clone_size: NA; j_call: TRBJ2-5; v_call: TRBV5-1; cdr3_aa: CASSKLAGGQQETQYF; cdr3_nt: TGCGCCAGCAGCAAACTAGCGGGAGGGCAACAAGAGACCCAGTACTTC
d_call: NA; clone_size: NA; j_call: TRBJ1-5; v_call: TRBV19; cdr3_aa: CASSIGAGEQPQHF; cdr3_nt: TGTGCCAGTAGTATCGGGGCAGGGGAGCAGCCCCAGCATTTT
d_call: TRBD1; clone_size: NA; j_call: TRBJ1-2; v_call: TRBV6-5; cdr3_aa: CASSYSAGGSGYTF; cdr3_nt: TGTGCCAGCAGTTACTCGGCAGGGGGATCGGGCTACACCTTC
d_call: NA; clone_size: once; j_call: TRBJ2-3; v_call: TRBV7-3; cdr3_aa: CASSLGAAGDSTDTQYF; cdr3_nt: TGTGCCAGCAGCTTAGGCGCGGCGGGCGATAGCACAGATACGCAGTATTTT
d_call: NA; clone_size: few; j_call: TRBJ1-5; v_call: TRBV19; cdr3_aa: CASMEGRIFQPQHF; cdr3_nt: TGTGCCAGTATGGAGGGGCGGATTTTTCAGCCCCAGCATTTT
d_call: TRBD2; clone_size: NA; j_call: TRBJ2-1; v_call: TRBV6-6; cdr3_aa: CASSYSVSGGYNEQFF; cdr3_nt: TGTGCCAGCAGTTACTCCGTCAGCGGGGGTTACAATGAGCAGTTCTTC